The source of this T cell receptor (beta chain) is a study of cytomegalovirus exposure and HLA in healthy donors (TCRdb year 2017). For the wider study: The 650 to 800 repertoires of the first cohort and the roughly 110 validation repertoires were produced on the same platform, according to a later analysis. The study aimed to test whether signatures of past pathogen exposure could be identified by cataloging public T cell receptors. A separate validation cohort of approximately 120 different subjects was used in addition to the roughly 700-subject first cohort. High-throughput TCR immunosequencing, statistical association of individual TCRs with disease status, and machine learning were combined to predict cytomegalovirus infection status.

Separate from the roughly 650-subject first cohort, the validation cohort of 90 to 150 subjects was the group to which the donors belonged. Receptors were amplified or captured by the immunoSEQ multiplex PCR assay. As for the original processing: A statistical classification framework was developed to diagnose cytomegalovirus status using the catalog of TCR beta chain sequences. The table comes from immuneACCESS by way of TCRdb, which keeps in-frame sequences with V and J called. Part of the clones is missing from these tables; in studies checked, under half for an unresolved V gene and the rest for unknown reasons. V and J calls and clone size are given by that table; D and trimming were obtained from the DNA. The sample table lists about 110,000 clones, around nine tenths of them with a count of one. The ten largest clones add up to approximately 2.3% of the sample. After removal of 6 bases from V and 1 base from J, the junction retains 7 bases not matched to a gene. The CDR3 starts with the cysteine, ends with the phenylalanine, and has 16 residues. Only the CDR3 DNA stays, 48 bases, in frame from base 1. CDR1 and CDR2 (LNHDA, SQIVND) derive from the germline V gene (reference sequence).

Details on this clone: What antigen it recognizes has not been identified. Per-nucleotide qualities are absent, and no much larger clonotype sits a single base away.

Results the study describes overall, beyond this receptor: In a later analysis, TCRs clustered in the first cohort were found to also tend to co-occur in the approximately 110 validation repertoires, with 94% of cluster scores above 0. All 110 or so repertoires were used to score co-occurrence in the validation cohort in a later analysis, because that analysis had no HLA typing for the cohort. A few of the identified cytomegalovirus-associated TCR beta chains were confirmed in vitro to be specific for cytomegalovirus antigens. According to the authors, the approach could potentially be generalized to other disease states and immunological phenotypes. Across donors, most TCR sequences were observed very rarely, whereas some public TCRs were present in many individuals. In both the original and validation cohorts, the classifier was reported to diagnose cytomegalovirus status with high specificity and sensitivity. A total of about 150 TCR beta chains were listed by the study as associated with cytomegalovirus.

Here the chain combines TRBV19 and TRBJ1-5; TRBD1 agrees with 9 junctional bases. Sequenced input: PBMCs. The sequence came from a young woman in good health and CMV-seronegative. The DNA sequence is as follows: TGTGCCAGTAGGCCTACAGGGGGCGCGAGCAATCAGCCCCAGCATTTT. Its protein product is CASRPTGGASNQPQHF.